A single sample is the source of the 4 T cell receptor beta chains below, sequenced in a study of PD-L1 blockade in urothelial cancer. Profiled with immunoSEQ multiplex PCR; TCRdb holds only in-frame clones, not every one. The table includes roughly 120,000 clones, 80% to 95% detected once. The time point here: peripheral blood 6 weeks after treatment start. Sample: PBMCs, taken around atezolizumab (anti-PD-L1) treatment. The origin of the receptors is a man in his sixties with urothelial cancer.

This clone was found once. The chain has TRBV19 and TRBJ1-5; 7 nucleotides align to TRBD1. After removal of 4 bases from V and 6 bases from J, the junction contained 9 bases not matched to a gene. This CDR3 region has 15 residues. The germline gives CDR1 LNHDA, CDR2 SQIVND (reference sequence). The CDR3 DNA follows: TGTGCCAGTAGTACTGACAGGGAGGACCTTCAGCCCCAGCATTTT. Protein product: CASSTDREDLQPQHF.

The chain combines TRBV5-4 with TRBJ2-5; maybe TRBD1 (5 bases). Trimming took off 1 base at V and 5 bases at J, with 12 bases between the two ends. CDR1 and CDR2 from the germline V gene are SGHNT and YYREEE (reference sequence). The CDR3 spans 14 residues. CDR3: CASSLSRVGETQYF. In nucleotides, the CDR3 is TGTGCCAGCAGCTTGTCCAGGGTCGGGGAGACCCAGTACTTC.

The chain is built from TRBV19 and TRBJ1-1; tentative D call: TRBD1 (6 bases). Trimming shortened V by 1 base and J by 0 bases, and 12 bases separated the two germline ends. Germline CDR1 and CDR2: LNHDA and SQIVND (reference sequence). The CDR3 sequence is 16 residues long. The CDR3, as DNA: TGTGCCAGTAGTATAGTGGGGGGGCGGATGAACACTGAAGCTTTCTTT. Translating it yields CASSIVGGRMNTEAFF.

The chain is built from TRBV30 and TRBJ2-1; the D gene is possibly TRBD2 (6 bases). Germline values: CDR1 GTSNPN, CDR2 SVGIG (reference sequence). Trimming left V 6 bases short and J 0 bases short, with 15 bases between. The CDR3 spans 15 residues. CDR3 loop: CACEGGLDSYNEQFF. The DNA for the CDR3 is TGTGCCTGTGAAGGAGGGCTAGACTCCTACAATGAGCAGTTCTTC.